The T cell receptor beta chain under discussion was sequenced for a study of blood T cell repertoires in COVID-19. The table came from immunoSEQ multiplex PCR; TCRdb's copy has only in-frame clones and leaves some out. The profile covers tens of thousands of clones, with 85% appearing a single time and 8.5% to 10% taken by the ten largest. The CDR3 runs to 16 residues. The germline V gene has CDR1 LNHDA and CDR2 SQIVND (reference sequence). V shed 5 bases and J shed 5 bases, with 19 bases lying between them. The chain is built from TRBV19 and TRBJ1-5; no reliable D call. The clonotype was recovered from a man aged 45-65 years with COVID-19, enrolled during active disease. The sequencing sample was made of peripheral blood. As DNA, the CDR3 is TGTGCCAGTAGTTTTGAGAAACGGAGGGATTATCAGCCCCAGCATTTT. Its protein product is CASSFEKRRDYQPQHF.